This record looks at one TCR beta chain sequence and its context. The sample belongs to a study of blood T cell repertoires in COVID-19. At the level of the study: Whether acute or convalescent, the COVID-19 samples came from the United States, Italy and Spain. PBMCs, B-cell-depleted T cells, or T cells were the source of the cDNA or gDNA that made up the material.

Authors' processing steps: The authors estimated nucleated cell counts from reference gene primer amplification. Using immunoSEQ multiplex PCR, the repertoire was profiled, and TCRdb retains in-frame clones only, with some absent. Clone size and V and J calls were adopted from that table, with D and trimming inferred from the DNA. The top ten clones hold around 9.9% of a sample with approximately 330,000 clones, approximately 90% of them seen once. The CDR3 is 16 residues long. Germline loops: CDR1 KGHSH, CDR2 LQKENI. Trimming removed 0 bases at V and 0 bases at J, with 9 bases between. A Seattle source enrolled patients during active infection and followed them longitudinally.

The TCR was taken from a man aged 25 to 40 with COVID-19, enrolled during active disease. Sequencing input: peripheral blood. The chain uses TRBV18 and TRBJ2-1; D ambiguous. The CDR3 protein is CASSPPPPGSYNEQFF. CDR3 DNA sequence: TGTGCCAGCTCACCACCCCCCCCGGGCTCCTACAATGAGCAGTTCTTC. Full variable domain (outside the CDR3, taken from reference TRBV18 and TRBJ2-1): NAGVMQNPRHLVRRRGQEARLRCSPMKGHSHVYWYRQLPEEGLKFMVYLQKENIIDESGMPKERFSAEFPKEGPSILRIQQVVRGDSAAYFCASSPPPPGSYNEQFFGPGTRLTVL.